This record concerns one TCR beta chain sequence. Its target is not known. The sample comes from a study of T cells in severe cutaneous drug reactions. Across the study: Enrolled patients had probable or definite SJS/TEN or DRESS per RegiSCAR. Patients in acute or recovery stage gave blister fluids/cells and PBMC. Study-wide results and caveats: A public TCRbeta CDR3 appeared in all seven CBZ-SJS/TEN blister samples, averaging approximately 14%.

CDR3 length equals 13 residues. Germline-derived CDR1 and CDR2 are LGHDT and YNNKEL (reference sequence). The iRepertoire multiplex PCR system with TCR subtype-specific primers built both bulk and single-cell libraries. TCRdb re-called the multiplex PCR reads, yielding one record per CDR3 amino acid sequence without DNA. Across tens of thousands of distinct CDR3 sequences, the top ten clones capture approximately 7.5% of the sample. The patients sequenced had a carbamazepine-induced Stevens-Johnson syndrome or toxic epidermal necrolysis reaction. CBZ-SJS/TEN patients of Han Chinese (about 5) and European (roughly 6) origin supplied blood.

This TCR derives from a human donor with toxic epidermal necrolysis, a severe cutaneous drug reaction. Sequencing was done on a sample of PBMCs. The rearrangement joins TRBV3-1 to TRBJ2-7; with no DNA, the TCRdb D assignment of TRBD2 cannot be verified. This chain's CDR3 is CASSHTSGTEQYF.